This is a list of T cell receptor beta chains from one sample in a study of cytomegalovirus exposure and HLA in healthy donors. Profiling relied on immunoSEQ multiplex PCR, and the TCRdb table lists in-frame clones only, not all of them. The profile shows some 250,000 clones, roughly 80% of them singletons. The sequencing input was PBMCs. The receptors shown here come from a woman in her thirties or forties in good health and CMV-seropositive. The CDR3 runs from the conserved cysteine through the conserved F or W. D genes are given only for firm matches. Size tells how often a clone was seen (once, few, many) or the class of an expanded clone, and some rows leave it out.

. TRBJ1-1 . TRBV7-8 TGTGCCAGCAGCTTCGGGGTTTACACTGAAGCTTTCTTT CASSFGVYTEAFF
TRBD2 TRBJ2-1 once TRBV7-8 TGTGCCAGCAGCTTAGATTGGGAGGGTGAGCAGTTCTTC CASSLDWEGEQFF
. TRBJ1-1 . TRBV11-3 TGTGCCAGCAGCCGGGAACAGGGAATTGGAGCTTTCTTT CASSREQGIGAFF
TRBD2 TRBJ2-1 . TRBV7-9 TGTTCCAGCAGCTTAGATTCTAGCGGGGGTTACAATGAGCAGTTCTTC CSSSLDSSGGYNEQFF
TRBD1 TRBJ2-7 once TRBV5-1 TGCGCTCGACAGGGGTTGTTCTCTTACGAGCAGTACTTC CARQGLFSYEQYF
. TRBJ2-1 few TRBV6-5 TGTGCCAGCAGTTACATATCCGGGGGAGAGGGCAATGAGCAGTTCTTC CASSYISGGEGNEQFF
. TRBJ1-5 . TRBV4-1 TGCGCCAGCAGCCAAGACGAGTTCAATCAGCCCCAGCATTTT CASSQDEFNQPQHF
TRBD1 TRBJ1-4 . TRBV5-1 TGCGCCAGCGGCCAACTCGGGACAGGCGGCGCTGAAAAACTGTTTTTT CASGQLGTGGAEKLFF
TRBD1 TRBJ1-2 . TRBV7-3 TGTGCCAGCTCCCAGGGTGGGGGGACAGGTGGCTACACCTTC CASSQGGGTGGYTF
. TRBJ2-3 . TRBV30 TGTGCCTGTTCTAGCACAGATACGCAGTATTTT CACSSTDTQYF
. TRBJ2-5 . TRBV10-3 TGTGCCATCAGTGACGGGGACCAAGAGACCCAGTACTTC CAISDGDQETQYF
TRBD1 TRBJ1-3 . TRBV19 TGTGCCAGTAGTATGGACAGGGGGGCTGGAAACACCATATATTTT CASSMDRGAGNTIYF
TRBD1 TRBJ1-4 . TRBV12-5 TGTGCTAGTGGTTTAATAACAGGGGGGACAACTAATGAAAAACTGTTTTTT CASGLITGGTTNEKLFF
. TRBJ1-5 . TRBV28 TGTGCCAGCAGCCGGCGGGGGCCCCCTTATGGTTCCCCCCAGCATTTT CASSRRGPPYGSPQHF
TRBD1 TRBJ1-4 . TRBV7-8 TGTGCCAGCAGCTTAACGGCAGGGGGAAATGAAAAACTGTTTTTT CASSLTAGGNEKLFF
TRBD1 TRBJ2-7 . TRBV5-1 TGCGCCAGCAGCACCCCCGGGACAGGTAACGAGCAGTACTTC CASSTPGTGNEQYF
. TRBJ2-7 . TRBV9 TGTGCCAGCAGCCCCCCAGGGACCTACGAGCAGTACTTC CASSPPGTYEQYF
. TRBJ1-6 . TRBV27 TGTGCCAGCAGTCACGGTTTCAATTCACCCCTCCACTTT CASSHGFNSPLHF
TRBD1 TRBJ2-5 . TRBV7-9 TGTTCCAGCAGCAGAGCGGGACAGGGGGCCCAGTACTTC CSSSRAGQGAQYF
TRBD2 TRBJ2-5 . TRBV9 TGTGCCAGCAGCGTAGGGTCGGGGGGGTACCAAGAGACCCAGTACTTC CASSVGSGGYQETQYF
TRBD1 TRBJ1-6 once TRBV5-1 TGCGCCAGCAGCTTGGCCTACGGGACAGGGAATTCACCCCTCCACTTT CASSLAYGTGNSPLHF
. TRBJ1-2 . TRBV7-9 TGTGCCAGCAGCCCTAGAGGGGGTGCAGACGGCTATGGCTACACCTTC CASSPRGGADGYGYTF
. TRBJ1-2 . TRBV30 TGTGCCTGGGGCCGAGGGCGCGGCTACACCTTC CAWGRGRGYTF
TRBD2 TRBJ2-4 . TRBV4-2 TGTGCCAGCAGCCAAGGTGGAGCGGGGGGGAGGTCCAAAAACATTCAGTACTTC CASSQGGAGGRSKNIQYF